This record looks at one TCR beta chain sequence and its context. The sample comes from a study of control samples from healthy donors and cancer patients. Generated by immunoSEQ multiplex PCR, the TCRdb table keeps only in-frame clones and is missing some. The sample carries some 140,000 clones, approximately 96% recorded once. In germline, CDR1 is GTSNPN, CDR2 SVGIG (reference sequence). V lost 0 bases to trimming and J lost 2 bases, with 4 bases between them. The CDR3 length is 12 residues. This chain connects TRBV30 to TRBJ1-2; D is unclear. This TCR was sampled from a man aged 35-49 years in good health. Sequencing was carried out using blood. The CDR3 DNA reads TGTGCCTGGAGTGTGCTAAACTATGGCTACACCTTC. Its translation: CAWSVLNYGYTF.